This T cell receptor (beta chain) was captured in a study of blood T cell repertoires in COVID-19. As for the study in general: Acute and convalescent COVID-19 specimens originated in the United States, Italy and Spain.

The data were produced by immunoSEQ multiplex PCR, yet TCRdb's version contains in-frame clones alone and is incomplete. The sample lists 200,000 or so clones, roughly 84% seen once, with 1.9% in the top ten. In regard to this clone: A junction boundary mismatches the germline segment, possibly from a read error.

This receptor was obtained from a man aged 40-55 years with active or convalescent COVID-19. Sequenced sample: peripheral blood.

For the CDR3, the DNA is TGTGCCAGCAGCGAGCACTTTGGGACAGGCGACTTC. Translated: CASSEHFGTGDF. V and J are TRBV2 and TRBJ2-7; 8 nucleotides agree with TRBD1. The CDR3 has 12 amino acids. Germline lookup yields CDR1 SNHLY and CDR2 FYNNEI.